These 20 T cell receptor beta chains share one sample of origin, sequenced in a study of neurological immune-mediated disorders. Via MiXCR, TCRdb re-called the 5' RACE reads, giving one row per CDR3 protein. The sample contains 55,000 to 75,000 distinct CDR3 sequences, under 2.5% of which appear only once. The sequenced material came from PBMCs. Every receptor here comes from a man between 50 and 59 years old with multiple sclerosis.

This clonotype was detected ten times or more. The chain carries TRBV6-2 or TRBV6-3 and TRBJ1-5; D remains ambiguous. Between the trimmed V and J ends, which lost 6 bases and 9 bases, there was a span of 12 bases. Germline-derived CDR1 and CDR2 are MNHEY and SVGEGT. CDR3 length: 12 residues. Written as DNA, the CDR3 is TGTGCCAGCAGGTCCAGCTTAGGGCCCCAGCATTTT. Amino acid sequence: CASRSSLGPQHF.

This chain uses TRBV19 with TRBJ1-1, with D unresolved. The CDR3 sequence is 14 residues long. V lost 3 bases, J lost 0 bases, and 8 bases lay in between. The germline V gene has CDR1 LNHDA and CDR2 SQIVND (reference sequence). As DNA, the CDR3 is TGTGCCAGTAGTATTGGTCGATTGAACACTGAAGCTTTCTTT. Its protein product is CASSIGRLNTEAFF.

At least ten counts were recorded for this clonotype. The V and J genes are TRBV9 and TRBJ1-6, with no clear D. Germline CDR1 reads SGDLS; CDR2 reads YYNGEE. Deletions cut 0 bases from V and 7 bases from J, with 11 bases between. The CDR3 spans 15 residues. CDR3 coding DNA: TGTGCCAGCAGCGTAGATCCGAGCAGAAATTCACCCCTCCACTTT. Its translation: CASSVDPSRNSPLHF.

This clonotype was found many times. Written as DNA, the CDR3 is TGTGCCAGCAGTCCCGGGGGGGTGGCGTACGAGCAGTACTTC. Its translation is CASSPGGVAYEQYF. The chain combines TRBV6-5 with TRBJ2-7; 8 bases match TRBD2. Germline V gives CDR1 MNHEY, CDR2 SVGAGI. The CDR3 covers 14 residues. V gave up 5 bases and J gave up 4 bases; unmatched junction bases: 7.

This clonotype was seen repeatedly, ten times or more. The chain uses TRBV20-1 and TRBJ2-1; TRBD1 or TRBD2 may be the D gene (5 bases each). Per the germline V gene, CDR1 is DFQATT and CDR2 is SNEGSKA (reference sequence). The CDR3 loop spans 13 amino acids. Trimming took off 3 bases at V and 2 bases at J, with 8 bases between the two ends. The CDR3 is CSASGAAYNEQFF. The CDR3 region has the DNA TGCAGTGCTAGCGGGGCCGCCTACAATGAGCAGTTCTTC.

V usage is TRBV7-2 and J usage is TRBJ2-7; 7 bases are shared with TRBD1. Germline V gene sequence: CDR1 SGHTA, CDR2 FQGNSA. The CDR3 is 13 residues long. The ends lost 3 bases at V and 4 bases at J; junction bases unmatched: 3. For the CDR3, the DNA is TGTGCCAGCAGCTTGGGACAGAGGTACGAGCAGTACTTC. Translation gives CASSLGQRYEQYF.

This clonotype was seen many times. This chain uses TRBV10-3 with TRBJ1-1; unclear D gene. This CDR3 contains 12 residues. Trimming removed 3 bases from V and 6 bases from J, with 8 bases in between. CDR1 ENHRY and CDR2 SYGVKD come from the germline V gene. The CDR3, as DNA: TGTGCCATCAGTGATTACGGGTCTGAAGCTTTCTTT. Its translation is CAISDYGSEAFF.

This clonotype turned up a few times. The rearrangement links TRBV6-2 or TRBV6-3 to TRBJ1-5; possibly TRBD1 for D (6 bases). The CDR3 is 15 residues long. Germline loops: CDR1 MNHEY, CDR2 SVGEGT. Trimming removed 2 bases from V and 6 bases from J, with 14 bases in between. Here the CDR3 DNA reads TGTGCCAGCAGTTACCCGGGGCTAGGGGGTCAGCCCCAGCATTTT. Encoded protein: CASSYPGLGGQPQHF.

This clonotype was found many times. This chain connects TRBV7-2 to TRBJ2-2; maybe TRBD1 (6 bases). The CDR3 has 14 amino acids. Germline CDR1 is SGHTA and CDR2 is FQGNSA. V was pared by 3 bases and J by 6 bases, with 11 bases between. Here the CDR3 reads CASSFNRVAGELFF. The DNA of the CDR3 is TGTGCCAGCAGCTTCAACAGGGTAGCCGGGGAGCTGTTTTTT.

In this sample, this clonotype turned up many times. The chain employs TRBV14 and TRBJ1-1, with 8 nucleotides matching TRBD1. V trimming: 5 bases; J trimming: 11 bases; junction bases outside the gene matches: 16. The CDR3 contains 15 residues. Germline assignment: CDR1 SGHDN and CDR2 FVKESK. This CDR3 reads CASSSGQGFSVTAFF. CDR3 nucleotides: TGTGCCAGCAGCTCCGGACAGGGCTTCAGTGTTACGGCTTTCTTT.

This clonotype has a count of ten or more. V gene TRBV7-2 combines with J gene TRBJ1-2; D perhaps matches TRBD1 (5 bases). The CDR3 has 14 residues. The ends were cut back, 10 bases at V and 0 bases at J, with 15 bases in the middle. Germline CDR1 is SGHTA and CDR2 is FQGNSA. This chain's CDR3 is CATNSQGANYGYTF. CDR3 DNA: TGTGCCACCAATTCCCAGGGAGCTAACTATGGCTACACCTTC.

This clonotype was observed many times. The genes are TRBV12-3 or TRBV12-4 and TRBJ2-5; D unresolved. The V gene lost 4 bases and the J gene lost 5 bases, with 11 bases spanning the gap. This CDR3 comprises 13 residues. The CDR3 protein is CASSSGSVETQYF. The CDR3 region has the DNA TGTGCCAGCAGTTCCGGAAGCGTGGAGACCCAGTACTTC.

In its sample, this clonotype was seen many times. The chain links TRBV7-6 to TRBJ1-1, with TRBD1 identical over 7 bases. J gave up 9 bases and V 5 bases, and 12 bases lay outside the gene matches. Per the germline V gene, CDR1 is SGHVS and CDR2 is FNYEAQ. CDR3 length: 14 amino acids. The chain's CDR3 is CASSPYETGTQAFF. DNA for the CDR3: TGTGCCAGCAGCCCTTATGAGACAGGGACCCAAGCTTTCTTT.

This clonotype was picked up many times. This chain connects TRBV7-2 to TRBJ1-2, with D uncertain. The CDR3 loop spans 12 amino acids. Germline CDR1 is SGHTA and CDR2 is FQGNSA. V lost 2 bases and J lost 2, with 3 bases in between. The CDR3 sequence: CASSLLNYGYTF. CDR3 bases: TGTGCCAGCAGCTTATTAAACTATGGCTACACCTTC.

This clonotype was observed many times. The CDR3 region has the DNA TGTGCCATCTCTAGGGCCGATCAGTGGGCCGAAGCTTTCTTT. It yields the protein CAISRADQWAEAFF. This chain joins TRBV10-3 and TRBJ1-1; no clear D gene. The V end was cut by 8 bases, the J end by 8 bases, with 21 bases between. Per the germline V gene, CDR1 is ENHRY and CDR2 is SYGVKD. This CDR3 contains 14 residues.

This clonotype was counted at least ten times. The rearrangement uses TRBV5-1 and TRBJ1-1; 9 bases map to TRBD1. Germline lookup yields CDR1 SGHRS and CDR2 YFSETQ. CDR3 length equals 14 residues. The V gene end was trimmed by 4 bases and the J gene end by 1 base; junction bases not matched to a gene: 2. CDR3 loop: CASSLDRGNTEAFF. CDR3 nucleotides: TGCGCCAGCAGCCTGGACAGGGGGAACACTGAAGCTTTCTTT.

This clonotype was detected ten times or more. This sequence joins TRBV29-1 and TRBJ2-2, with 8 bases matching TRBD2. The germline V gene encodes CDR1 SQVTM and CDR2 ANQGSEA. The CDR3 consists of 14 residues. V trimming: 4 bases; J trimming: 4 bases; junction bases outside the gene matches: 5. The CDR3 DNA follows: TGCAGCGTTGCCCGGGGGGGGGGCACCGGGGAGCTGTTTTTT. Translation gives CSVARGGGTGELFF.

V gene TRBV7-6 combines with J gene TRBJ2-7; D is uncertain. Germline lookup yields CDR1 SGHVS and CDR2 FNYEAQ. There are 14 residues in the CDR3. V lost 5 bases to trimming and J lost 4 bases, with 15 bases between them. Here the CDR3 reads CASSPAGVGYEQYF. The CDR3 DNA reads as TGTGCCAGCAGCCCCGCCGGTGTGGGTTACGAGCAGTACTTC.

This clonotype appeared a few times. The chain combines TRBV20-1 with TRBJ2-7; 7 nucleotides agree with TRBD1. The CDR3 is made up of 15 amino acids. Germline V lookup: CDR1 DFQATT, CDR2 SNEGSKA (reference sequence). Trimming cost V 6 bases and J 3 bases; bases outside gene matches: 14. This CDR3 reads CSASSRDRGIYEQYF. CDR3 sequence (DNA): TGCAGTGCAAGCAGCCGGGACAGAGGAATCTACGAGCAGTACTTC.

At least ten counts were recorded for this clonotype. The chain combines TRBV10-3 with TRBJ1-3, with a tentative D call TRBD1 (5 bases). Trimming removed 8 bases at V and 0 bases at J, with 14 bases between. Germline CDR1 ENHRY, CDR2 SYGVKD. The CDR3 runs 15 residues. In DNA, the CDR3 is TGTGCCATCGGCCGATGGACAAGCTCTGGAAACACCATATATTTT. Translated: CAIGRWTSSGNTIYF.